A selection of T cell receptor beta chains follows, all from one sample in a study of shared clonotypes between healthy human individuals. Profiled with immunoSEQ multiplex PCR; TCRdb holds only in-frame clones, not every one. Of about 2,500,000 clones in the sample, approximately 94% were seen once. Sequencing input: naive CD4+ T cells sorted from blood. These receptors all stem from a man younger than 30 in good health. CDR3s include the opening cysteine and the closing phenylalanine or tryptophan. The D gene is left open where the match is weak. Size is stated for part of the rows, as once, few or many counts, or as a class when the clone is expanded.

V gene	D gene	clone size	J gene	CDR3 DNA	CDR3 protein
TRBV5-6	-	once	TRBJ1-2	TGTGCCAGCAGCCCAAGACGAATCGGACCGAACCTCCCCTATGGCTACACCTTC	CASSPRRIGPNLPYGYTF
TRBV7-2	TRBD2	-	TRBJ2-1	TGTGCCAGCAGCTCCGGGACTAGCGGGAATGAGCAGTTCTTC	CASSSGTSGNEQFF
TRBV28	-	-	TRBJ1-2	TGTGCCAGCACGTCGGACCCGGCAGGCTATGGCTACACCTTC	CASTSDPAGYGYTF
TRBV11-2	TRBD2	-	TRBJ2-7	TGTGCCAGCAGCTTAGGGATTAGCGGGAGCTCCTACGAGCAGTACTTC	CASSLGISGSSYEQYF
TRBV5-4	-	-	TRBJ2-6	TGTGCCAGTGCAGGGGGGGGCTCTGGGGCCAACGTCCTGACTTTC	CASAGGGSGANVLTF
TRBV5-4	-	-	TRBJ2-1	TGTGCCAGCAGCTTGTTTCCGGACTCTAGCTCCTACAATGAGCAGTTCTTC	CASSLFPDSSSYNEQFF
TRBV19	-	-	TRBJ2-1	TGTGCCAGTAGTATAAGCAATGAGCAGTTCTTC	CASSISNEQFF
TRBV18	TRBD1	-	TRBJ1-1	TGTGCCAGCTCACCCCCCCAGGGGGCGAACACTGAAGCTTTCTTT	CASSPPQGANTEAFF
TRBV11-3	-	few	TRBJ2-6	TGTGCCAGCAGCCCGGGGGTCGCTGGGGCCAACGTCCTGACTTTC	CASSPGVAGANVLTF
TRBV5-4	TRBD1	-	TRBJ1-1	TGTGCCAGCAGCGAGGGGGGGACAGGGACTGAAGCTTTCTTT	CASSEGGTGTEAFF
TRBV11-1	-	-	TRBJ2-1	TGTGCCAGCAGCTTAGGACTAGGGCACTACAATGAGCAGTTCTTC	CASSLGLGHYNEQFF
TRBV20-1	-	few	TRBJ1-1	TGCAGTTTCCTAATCACTGAAGCTTTCTTT	CSFLITEAFF
TRBV30	TRBD1	-	TRBJ1-1	TGTGCCTGGAGTGTACGGGGCCCAGGGGGCTTTGTGAACACTGAAGCTTTCTTT	CAWSVRGPGGFVNTEAFF
TRBV5-1	-	-	TRBJ2-2	TGCGCCAGCAGCGCATCAGGGGACACCGGGGAGCTGTTTTTT	CASSASGDTGELFF